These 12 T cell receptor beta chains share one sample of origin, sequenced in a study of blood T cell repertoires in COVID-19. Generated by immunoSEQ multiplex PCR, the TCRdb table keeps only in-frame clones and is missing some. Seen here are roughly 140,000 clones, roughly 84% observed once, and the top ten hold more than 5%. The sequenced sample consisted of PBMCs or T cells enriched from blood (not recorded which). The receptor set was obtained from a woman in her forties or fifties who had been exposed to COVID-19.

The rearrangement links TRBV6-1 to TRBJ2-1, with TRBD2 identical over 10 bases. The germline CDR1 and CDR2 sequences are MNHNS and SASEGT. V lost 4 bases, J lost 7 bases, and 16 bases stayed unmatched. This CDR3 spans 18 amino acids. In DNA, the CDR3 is TGTGCCAGCAGTGTAAAGCGGGGGGGCCCTAACTTTACTAATGAGCAGTTCTTC. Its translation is CASSVKRGGPNFTNEQFF.

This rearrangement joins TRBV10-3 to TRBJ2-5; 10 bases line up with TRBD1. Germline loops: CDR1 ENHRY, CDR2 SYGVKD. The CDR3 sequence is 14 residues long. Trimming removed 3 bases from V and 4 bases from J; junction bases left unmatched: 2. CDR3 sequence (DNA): TGTGCCATCAGTGATGGACAGGGGGGAGAGACCCAGTACTTC. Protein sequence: CAISDGQGGETQYF.

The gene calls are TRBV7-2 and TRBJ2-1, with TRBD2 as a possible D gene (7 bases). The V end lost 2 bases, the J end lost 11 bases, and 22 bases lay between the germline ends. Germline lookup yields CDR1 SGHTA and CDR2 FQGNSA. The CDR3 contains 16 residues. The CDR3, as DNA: TGTGCCAGCAGCTTATTGTCGGGGGGCGGCCCACCAAAGCAGTTCTTC. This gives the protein CASSLLSGGGPPKQFF.

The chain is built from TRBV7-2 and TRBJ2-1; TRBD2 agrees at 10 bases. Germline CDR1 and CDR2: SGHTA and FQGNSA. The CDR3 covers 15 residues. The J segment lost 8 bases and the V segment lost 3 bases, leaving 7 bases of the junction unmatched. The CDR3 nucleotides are TGTGCCAGCAGCTTCACTAGCGGGATTCGGGATGAGCAGTTCTTC. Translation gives CASSFTSGIRDEQFF.

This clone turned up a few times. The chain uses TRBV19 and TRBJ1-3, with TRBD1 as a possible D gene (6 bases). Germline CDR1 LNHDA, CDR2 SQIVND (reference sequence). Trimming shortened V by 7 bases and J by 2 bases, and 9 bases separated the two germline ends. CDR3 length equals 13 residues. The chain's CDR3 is CASKAGAGNTIYF. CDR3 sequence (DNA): TGTGCCAGTAAAGCAGGGGCTGGAAACACCATATATTTT.

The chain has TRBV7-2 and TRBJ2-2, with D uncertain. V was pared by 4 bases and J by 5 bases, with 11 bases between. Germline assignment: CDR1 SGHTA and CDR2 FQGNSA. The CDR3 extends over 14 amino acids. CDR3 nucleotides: TGTGCCAGCAGCTACCAGACTCGTACCGGGGAGCTGTTTTTT. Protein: CASSYQTRTGELFF.

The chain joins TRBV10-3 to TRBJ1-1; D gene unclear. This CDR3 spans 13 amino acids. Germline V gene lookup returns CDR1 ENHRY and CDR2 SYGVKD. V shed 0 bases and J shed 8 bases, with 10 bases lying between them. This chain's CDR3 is CAISESDLSEAFF. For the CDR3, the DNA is TGTGCCATCAGTGAGTCGGACTTATCGGAAGCTTTCTTT.

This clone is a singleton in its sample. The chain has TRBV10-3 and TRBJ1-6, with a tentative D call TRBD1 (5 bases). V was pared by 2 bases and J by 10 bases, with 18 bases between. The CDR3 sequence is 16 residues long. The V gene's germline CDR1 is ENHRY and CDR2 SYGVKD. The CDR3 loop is CAISERLGGFGSPLHF. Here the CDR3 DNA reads TGTGCCATCAGTGAGAGGCTTGGGGGGTTCGGGTCACCCCTCCACTTT.

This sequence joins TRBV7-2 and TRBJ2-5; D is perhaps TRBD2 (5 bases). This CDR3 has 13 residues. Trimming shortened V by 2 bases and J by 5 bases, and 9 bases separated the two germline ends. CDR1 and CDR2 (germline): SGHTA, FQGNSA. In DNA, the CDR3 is TGTGCCAGCAGCTTAAGAGGGCTGGAGACCCAGTACTTC. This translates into CASSLRGLETQYF.

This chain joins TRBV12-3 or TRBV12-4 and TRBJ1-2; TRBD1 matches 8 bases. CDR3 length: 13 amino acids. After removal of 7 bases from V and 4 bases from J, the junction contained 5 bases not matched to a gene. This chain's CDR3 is CASTRDRTYGYTF. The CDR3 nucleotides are TGTGCCAGCACCCGGGACAGGACCTATGGCTACACCTTC.

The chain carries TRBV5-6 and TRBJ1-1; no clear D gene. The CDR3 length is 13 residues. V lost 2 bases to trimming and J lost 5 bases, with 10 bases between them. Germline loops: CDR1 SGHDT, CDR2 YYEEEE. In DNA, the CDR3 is TGTGCCAGCAGCTTAAGGCCGGGAACTGAAGCTTTCTTT. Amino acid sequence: CASSLRPGTEAFF.

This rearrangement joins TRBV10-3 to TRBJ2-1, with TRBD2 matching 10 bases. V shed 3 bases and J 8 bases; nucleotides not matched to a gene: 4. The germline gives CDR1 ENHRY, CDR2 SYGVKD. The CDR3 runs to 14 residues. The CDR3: CAISEAGGADEQFF. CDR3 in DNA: TGTGCCATCAGTGAAGCGGGAGGGGCCGATGAGCAGTTCTTC.